This TCR beta chain was observed in a study of CD8+ T cells in alopecia areata. The CDR3 runs to 17 residues. V was shortened by 6 bases and J by 7 bases, with 27 bases between the two germline ends. Germline CDR1 SNHLY, CDR2 FYNNEI. Sorting separated CD4+ and CD8+ T cells out of PBMCs. TCR sequencing used cDNA made by reverse transcription of extracted RNA. Using immunoSEQ multiplex PCR, the repertoire was profiled, and TCRdb retains in-frame clones only, with some absent. The table lists approximately 180,000 clones, 67% of them singletons. The TCR comes from a human donor with alopecia areata. The specimen comprised CD8+ T cells sorted from blood, sampled at week 0. This rearrangement joins TRBV2 to TRBJ1-2; D is perhaps TRBD1 (6 bases). DNA of the CDR3: TGTGCCAGCAGGCCTGGGATTTCGGGACCAGGGGTAGTTGGCTACACCTTC. This encodes CASRPGISGPGVVGYTF.